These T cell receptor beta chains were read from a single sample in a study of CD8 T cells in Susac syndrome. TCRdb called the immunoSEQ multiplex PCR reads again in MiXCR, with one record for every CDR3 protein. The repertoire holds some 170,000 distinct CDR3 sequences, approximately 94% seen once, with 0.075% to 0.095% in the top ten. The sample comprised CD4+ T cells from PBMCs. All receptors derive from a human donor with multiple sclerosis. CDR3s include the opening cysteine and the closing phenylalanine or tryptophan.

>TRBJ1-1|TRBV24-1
CATSDPGNTEAFF
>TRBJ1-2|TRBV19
CASSMGQPGYTF
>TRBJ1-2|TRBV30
CAHLDRGTYGYTF
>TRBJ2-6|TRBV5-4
CASSLGGGAGANVLTF
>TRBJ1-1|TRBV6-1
CASTRRGASSLNTEAFF
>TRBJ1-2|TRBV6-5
CASSDSPGNYGYTF
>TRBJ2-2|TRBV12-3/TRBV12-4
CASRGVTTGELFF
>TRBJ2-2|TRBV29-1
CSVGRDRGNTGELFF
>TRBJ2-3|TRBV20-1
CSADREPTQYF
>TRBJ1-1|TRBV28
CASSFARVKTFF
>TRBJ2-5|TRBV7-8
CASSLARPPYQETQYF
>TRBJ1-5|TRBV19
CAKTGGNQPQHF
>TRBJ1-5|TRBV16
CASSLTGGVPQPQHF
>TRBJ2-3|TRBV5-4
CASSPGGVSTDTQYF
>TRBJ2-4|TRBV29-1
CSYQLGGQNIQYF
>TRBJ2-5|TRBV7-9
CASSLAGGLEETQYF
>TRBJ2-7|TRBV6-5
CASSERVPTYEQYF
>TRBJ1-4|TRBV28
CASSSFVREKLFF
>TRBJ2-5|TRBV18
CASSPNGPVVETQYF
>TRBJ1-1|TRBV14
CASSQDRGTEAFF
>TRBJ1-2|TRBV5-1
CASSPNAQGGYTF
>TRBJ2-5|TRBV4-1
CASSKSTARPQIGETQYF
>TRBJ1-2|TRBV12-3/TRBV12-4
CASSPSRDREFLGYTF
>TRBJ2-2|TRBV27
CASSLPGGTGELFF
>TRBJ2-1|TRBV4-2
CASSQWGQQFF
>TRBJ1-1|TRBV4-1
CASSQTDRRLAEAFF
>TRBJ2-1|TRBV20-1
CSASTPLGNEQFF
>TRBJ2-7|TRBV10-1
CASSLLRSDEQYF
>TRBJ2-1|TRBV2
CASSAINEQFF
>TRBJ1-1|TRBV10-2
CASKDRVTEAFF
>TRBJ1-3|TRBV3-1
CASSQDARTQLNTIYF
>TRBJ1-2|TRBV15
CATSRVGTGLGYTF
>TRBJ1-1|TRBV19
CASSISPAILAPNTEAFF
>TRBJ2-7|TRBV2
CASSGLGRPTYEQYF
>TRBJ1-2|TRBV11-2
CASSPQWSGYGYTF
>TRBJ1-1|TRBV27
CASRRAGTGNSEAFF
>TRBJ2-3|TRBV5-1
CASAARSGAGSTDTQYF
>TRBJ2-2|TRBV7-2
CASSLQRGNTGELFF
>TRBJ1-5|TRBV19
CASSIEPHQPQHF
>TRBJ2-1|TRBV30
CAWGGSGGGSEQFF
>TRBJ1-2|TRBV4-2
CASSKTGGRDYGYTF
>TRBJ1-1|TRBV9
CASSPHRVGNTEAFF
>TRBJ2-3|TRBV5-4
CASSLWQNTDTQYF
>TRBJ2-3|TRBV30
CAWSLTGWTTDTQYF
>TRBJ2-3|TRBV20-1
CSARHHTQYF
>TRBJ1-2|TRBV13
CASSSTVNWDGYTF
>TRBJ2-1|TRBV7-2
CATPRGVAGSYNEQFF
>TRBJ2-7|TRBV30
CAWSGFPGKQYF
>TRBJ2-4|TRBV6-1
CASSEATEGLQYF
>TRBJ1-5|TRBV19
CASTRQLAGAQHF
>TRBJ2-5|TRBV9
CASSVSGGGETQYF
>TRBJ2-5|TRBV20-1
CSAYDRGQGSETQYF
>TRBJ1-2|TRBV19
CASTKKGSVYGYTF
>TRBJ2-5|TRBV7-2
CASRSTRAETQYF
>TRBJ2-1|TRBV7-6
CASSLGLAGKGNEQFF
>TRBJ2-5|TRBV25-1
CASSVPPTGSHETQYF
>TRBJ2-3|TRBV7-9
CASSFQRGRADTQYF
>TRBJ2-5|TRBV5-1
CASSRGVRQYQETQYF